Sequencing of this T cell receptor (beta chain) was carried out in a study of breast tumors, draining lymph nodes, adjacent tissues. Breast cancer patients provided tissue from their axillary draining lymph nodes. TCRdb itself ran the multiplex PCR reads through MiXCR, one entry per CDR3 protein. Here the sample spans fewer than 200,000 distinct CDR3 sequences, roughly a third being singletons. This clonotype came up many times. The antigen is not known. Study-level findings and limits: The data were judged consistent with most tumor T cells coming from lymph node and expanding in tumor. Tumors had less TCR diversity than lymph nodes, more than nontumor tissue. The lymph node origin of tumor T cells was framed as consistent with a hypothesis, not demonstrated. Luminal-like breast cancer showed significantly higher tumor–nontumor repertoire similarity than basal-like.

V lost 2 bases to trimming and J lost 6 bases, with 11 bases between them. Germline CDR1 is MNHEY and CDR2 is SVGEGT. This CDR3 is built from 14 residues. Sequences were obtained from axillary lymph node tissue. This clonotype originated in a female donor with breast cancer. Some clones in this sample may be carry-over from other donors' samples. The J gene is TRBJ2-1, the V gene TRBV6-2 or TRBV6-3; D may be TRBD2 (6 bases). The CDR3 sequence is CASSYGTLLNEQFF. CDR3 DNA sequence: TGTGCCAGCAGTTACGGGACTCTACTCAATGAGCAGTTCTTC.